This T cell receptor beta chain stems from a study of shared clonotypes between healthy human individuals. The wider study: Each donor's CD8 memory used one plate, CD8 naive two, each CD4 subset three.

CD45RO negativity and positive selection for CCR7 defined naive CD8 cells, a population that excluded terminally differentiated effector memory CD45RA+ cells. Only Caucasian adults living in Nashville, Tennessee served as donors. General observations from the study: Of the naive CD4 clonotypes, about 5% were shared across several donors.

The CDR3 is 12 amino acids. Trimming pared 0 bases from V and 13 bases from J, leaving 13 bases between. Germline CDR1 and CDR2: SGHNT and YYREEE (reference sequence). Using immunoSEQ multiplex PCR, the repertoire was profiled, and TCRdb retains in-frame clones only, with some absent. This repertoire shows 1.5 million to 2.5 million clones, about 95% found once; its top ten account for more than 0.9%. To note about this clone: As yet, its antigen is unknown.

The TCR comes from a man younger than 35 in good health. The sequenced sample was naive CD8+ T cells sorted from blood. This rearrangement joins TRBV5-4 to TRBJ2-5; D unresolved. CDR3 in amino acids: CASSLDTRPWYF. The CDR3 DNA follows: TGTGCCAGCAGCTTGGATACCCGACCATGGTACTTC.